This is a list of T cell receptor beta chains from one sample in a study of blood T cell repertoires in COVID-19. Sequencing was performed with immunoSEQ multiplex PCR; in TCRdb, only in-frame clones are kept and a portion is missing. The sample yields roughly 260,000 clones, 82% seen once. Sequenced sample: peripheral blood. All receptors come from a woman of 80 years or more with active or convalescent COVID-19. Both conserved end residues are part of each CDR3. A D gene is named only where the DNA matches it firmly. Part of the rows lack a size; the others show once, few, many or a class for expanded clones.

CDR3 length	D gene	V gene	J gene	clone size	CDR3 protein	CDR3 DNA
15	-	TRBV5-1	TRBJ2-3	-	CASSFGGLSTDTQYF	TGCGCCAGCAGCTTCGGGGGGCTGAGCACAGATACGCAGTATTTT
14	TRBD1	TRBV2	TRBJ1-2	-	CASSVLTGRVGYTF	TGTGCCAGCAGTGTCCTGACAGGGAGAGTCGGCTACACCTTC
13	TRBD2	TRBV14	TRBJ2-1	-	CASSLLARNEQFF	TGTGCCAGCAGCCTACTAGCGCGTAATGAGCAGTTCTTC
12	-	TRBV30	TRBJ1-2	-	CASGQGNYGYTF	TGTGCCTCTGGGCAGGGGAACTATGGCTACACCTTC
16	TRBD2	TRBV18	TRBJ2-2	-	CASSPALAGRTGELFF	TGTGCCAGCTCACCGGCACTAGCGGGCCGCACCGGGGAGCTGTTTTTT
11	-	TRBV2	TRBJ2-1	-	CASSHEDEQFF	TGTGCCAGCAGTCATGAGGATGAGCAGTTCTTC
14	TRBD2	TRBV3-1/TRBV3-2	TRBJ2-1	few	CASSRGLAYNEQFF	TGTGCCAGCAGCCGGGGACTAGCCTACAATGAGCAGTTCTTC
18	-	TRBV6-4	TRBJ2-6	many	CASSFFQDSSSGANVLTF	TGTGCCAGCAGTTTCTTCCAGGACAGCAGCTCTGGGGCCAACGTCCTGACTTTC
13	-	TRBV28	TRBJ2-3	-	CASTGLLTDTQYF	TGTGCCAGCACGGGACTTCTCACAGATACGCAGTATTTT
14	TRBD1	TRBV19	TRBJ1-4	-	CASSPPGGREKLFF	TGTGCCAGTAGTCCCCCAGGGGGGCGCGAAAAACTGTTTTTT
15	-	TRBV3-1/TRBV3-2	TRBJ2-2	-	CASSPTWKRAGELFF	TGTGCCAGCAGCCCAACTTGGAAGAGGGCCGGGGAGCTGTTTTTT
13	-	TRBV7-2	TRBJ1-4	-	CASSFGFSEKLFF	TGTGCCAGCAGCTTTGGTTTCAGTGAAAAACTGTTTTTT
15	-	TRBV5-1	TRBJ2-3	-	CASSLKLGGADTQYF	TGCGCCAGCAGCTTGAAATTAGGGGGTGCAGATACGCAGTATTTT
15	TRBD1	TRBV19	TRBJ1-5	-	CASSGPGGEGQPQHF	TGTGCCAGTAGTGGACCAGGGGGCGAGGGGCAGCCCCAGCATTTT
15	-	TRBV4-1	TRBJ2-5	-	CASSQGPSRQETQYF	TGCGCCAGCAGCCAAGGTCCCTCCCGGCAAGAGACCCAGTACTTC
17	TRBD1	TRBV7-9	TRBJ1-2	-	CASSRGTGQTINYGYTF	TGTGCCAGCAGCCGAGGAACGGGACAGACGATTAACTATGGCTACACCTTC
15	TRBD2	TRBV5-1	TRBJ2-7	-	CASSLGTSGFYEQYF	TGCGCCAGCAGCTTGGGGACTAGCGGGTTCTACGAGCAGTACTTC
13	TRBD1	TRBV12-3/TRBV12-4	TRBJ2-7	once	CASSLTRQGEQYF	TGTGCCAGCAGTTTAACTAGACAGGGCGAGCAGTACTTC
13	-	TRBV2	TRBJ2-5	few	CASTRENQETQYF	TGTGCCAGCACGCGGGAAAACCAAGAGACCCAGTACTTC
14	-	TRBV6-5	TRBJ1-1	-	CASSPLAGGTEAFF	TGTGCCAGCAGCCCCCTCGCGGGTGGTACTGAAGCTTTCTTT
12	-	TRBV12-3/TRBV12-4	TRBJ1-5	-	CASSFQWQPQHF	TGTGCCAGCAGTTTTCAGTGGCAGCCCCAGCATTTT
17	TRBD1	TRBV5-6	TRBJ1-4	-	CASSMDYGQGHNEKLFF	TGTGCCAGCAGCATGGATTACGGACAGGGACACAATGAAAAACTGTTTTTT
17	-	TRBV7-6	TRBJ2-7	-	CASSLESGPPGEYEQYF	TGTGCCAGCAGCTTAGAATCGGGACCACCGGGGGAGTACGAGCAGTACTTC
14	-	TRBV3-1/TRBV3-2	TRBJ1-4	-	CASSRRGFNEKLFF	TGTGCCAGCAGCCGAAGGGGTTTTAATGAAAAACTGTTTTTT
15	TRBD2	TRBV19	TRBJ2-1	-	CASSIAGGGYNEQFF	TGTGCCAGTAGTATAGCGGGGGGGGGCTACAATGAGCAGTTCTTC
15	-	TRBV7-2	TRBJ1-3	-	CASSLVFGSGNTIYF	TGTGCCAGCAGCTTAGTATTCGGTTCTGGAAACACCATATATTTT
15	TRBD2	TRBV27	TRBJ2-2	-	CASRSGLADTGELFF	TGTGCCAGCAGATCGGGACTAGCGGATACCGGGGAGCTGTTTTTT
12	-	TRBV5-1	TRBJ2-1	-	CASSPPGNEQFF	TGCGCCAGCAGCCCCCCGGGCAATGAGCAGTTCTTC
14	TRBD2	TRBV6-5	TRBJ2-7	-	CASRETSGSREQYF	TGTGCCAGCAGGGAGACTAGCGGGAGCAGGGAGCAGTACTTC
16	TRBD2	TRBV5-4	TRBJ2-7	-	CASSARLAGGSYEQYF	TGTGCCAGCAGCGCGAGACTAGCGGGAGGCTCCTACGAGCAGTACTTC
17	TRBD1	TRBV6-1	TRBJ1-4	once	CASSEGGQFRTNEKLFF	TGTGCCAGCAGTGAGGGGGGACAGTTCCGAACTAATGAAAAACTGTTTTTT
12	-	TRBV28	TRBJ1-6	-	CASLTVGSPLHF	TGTGCCAGCTTGACAGTAGGCTCACCCCTCCACTTT
16	TRBD2	TRBV5-1	TRBJ2-3	-	CASSPGLAGGTDTQYF	TGCGCCAGCAGCCCCGGACTAGCGGGAGGCACAGATACGCAGTATTTT
15	TRBD1	TRBV6-6	TRBJ1-5	once	CASSYSGQGDQPQHF	TGTGCCAGCAGTTACTCAGGACAGGGTGATCAGCCCCAGCATTTT
13	-	TRBV12-3/TRBV12-4	TRBJ1-2	-	CASLGDWNYGYTF	TGTGCCAGCCTAGGGGATTGGAACTATGGCTACACCTTC
17	-	TRBV21-1	TRBJ1-6	-	CASSKVLWRQFGSPLHF	TGTGCCAGCAGCAAGGTCCTCTGGCGGCAGTTCGGTTCACCCCTCCACTTT
14	-	TRBV29-1	TRBJ1-3	-	CSVSPGSGGNTIYF	TGCAGCGTTTCGCCGGGAAGTGGGGGAAACACCATATATTTT
15	TRBD1	TRBV5-1	TRBJ2-2	-	CASSVLTGDPGELFF	TGCGCCAGCAGCGTACTTACAGGGGACCCCGGGGAGCTGTTTTTT
16	TRBD1	TRBV10-3	TRBJ1-1	-	CAISGGQGTTNTEAFF	TGTGCCATCAGTGGGGGACAGGGAACAACCAACACTGAAGCTTTCTTT
14	-	TRBV25-1	TRBJ1-6	few	CASSDSGYNSPLHF	TGTGCCAGCAGTGACTCAGGGTATAATTCACCCCTCCACTTT